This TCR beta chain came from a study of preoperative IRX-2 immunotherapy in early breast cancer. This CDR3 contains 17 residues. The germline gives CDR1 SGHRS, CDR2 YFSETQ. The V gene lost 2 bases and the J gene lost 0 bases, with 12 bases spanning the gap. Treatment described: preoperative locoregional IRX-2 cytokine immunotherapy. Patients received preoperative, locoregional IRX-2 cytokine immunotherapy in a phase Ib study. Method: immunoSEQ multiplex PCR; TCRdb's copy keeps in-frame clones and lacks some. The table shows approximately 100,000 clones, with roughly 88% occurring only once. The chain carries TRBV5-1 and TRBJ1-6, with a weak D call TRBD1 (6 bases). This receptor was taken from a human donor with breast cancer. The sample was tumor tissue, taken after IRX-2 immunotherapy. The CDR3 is CASSFGQTNSYNSPLHF. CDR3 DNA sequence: TGCGCCAGCAGCTTCGGACAGACTAACTCCTATAATTCACCCCTCCACTTT.